A single sample gave rise to the 15 T cell receptor beta chains below, sequenced in a study of OX40 agonist ivuxolimab in advanced cancers. Sequencing was performed with immunoSEQ multiplex PCR; in TCRdb, only in-frame clones are kept and a portion is missing. Of under 90,000 clones in the sample, around 89% were seen once. The sample here was CD4+ or CD8+ T cells sorted from blood, taken in a trial of the OX40 agonist ivuxolimab. The source of these receptors is an adult with an advanced solid tumor such as melanoma, head and neck, liver or kidney cancer.

The chain has TRBV5-1 and TRBJ2-2; TRBD2 aligns across 11 bases. CDR1 SGHRS and CDR2 YFSETQ come from the germline V gene. The CDR3 loop spans 16 amino acids. Unmatched junction bases numbered 8, after V lost 4 bases and J lost 6 bases. The CDR3 spells CASSPLAGGTAGELFF. In DNA, the CDR3 is TGCGCCAGCAGCCCCTTAGCGGGAGGGACGGCCGGGGAGCTGTTTTTT.

V usage is TRBV2 and J usage is TRBJ1-1; D uncertain. Trimming left V 5 bases short and J 7 bases short, with 8 bases between. Germline V gene data show CDR1 as SNHLY and CDR2 as FYNNEI. CDR3 length equals 11 residues. The CDR3 sequence: CASSRTSEAFF. CDR3 DNA sequence: TGTGCCAGCAGTCGTACAAGTGAAGCTTTCTTT.

The genes are TRBV6-5 and TRBJ2-7; 10 nucleotides align to TRBD1. V lost 2 bases, J lost 3 bases, and 1 base stayed unmatched. The CDR3 covers 14 residues. Germline V gene lookup returns CDR1 MNHEY and CDR2 SVGAGI. CDR3 region: CASSYRDRGYEQYF. CDR3 sequence (DNA): TGTGCCAGCAGTTACCGGGACAGGGGCTACGAGCAGTACTTC.

This clone was recorded once. The rearrangement joins TRBV28 to TRBJ2-7, with a possible D match to TRBD1 (5 bases). The germline V and J ends were trimmed by 2 bases and 3 bases, with 11 bases remaining between them. This CDR3 is 14 amino acids long. Looked up from germline, CDR1 is MDHEN and CDR2 is SYDVKM. The CDR3 loop reads CASSLTGRNYEQYF. For the CDR3, the DNA is TGTGCCAGCAGTTTAACAGGACGGAACTACGAGCAGTACTTC.

The V and J genes are TRBV28 and TRBJ2-1; D may be TRBD1 (6 bases). V was pared by 3 bases and J by 6 bases, with 15 bases between. Germline CDR1 and CDR2: MDHEN and SYDVKM. The CDR3 runs 15 residues. DNA of the CDR3: TGTGCCAGCAGTTTTACGAGGGGGTGGTCCAATGAGCAGTTCTTC. Residues: CASSFTRGWSNEQFF.

V usage is TRBV5-1 and J usage is TRBJ1-5; D is undetermined. Trimming stripped 0 bases from V and 1 base from J, with 8 bases between. Germline V gives CDR1 SGHRS, CDR2 YFSETQ. This CDR3 has 15 residues. The CDR3 nucleotides read TGCGCCAGCAGCTTGGGGGGTGTCAGCAATCAGCCCCAGCATTTT. Translation: CASSLGGVSNQPQHF.

In nucleotides, the CDR3 is TGTGCCAGCAGTTCTCCGGGACTAGCGAGGACAGATACGCAGTATTTT. It yields the protein CASSSPGLARTDTQYF. This chain joins TRBV5-4 and TRBJ2-3, with 10 bases matching TRBD2. Germline assignment: CDR1 SGHNT and CDR2 YYREEE (reference sequence). The CDR3 has 16 amino acids. The V segment lost 5 bases and the J segment 3 bases; nucleotides outside the gene matches: 9.

This chain joins TRBV5-6 and TRBJ1-4, with D possibly TRBD1 on 6 matching bases. CDR1 SGHDT and CDR2 YYEEEE come from the germline V gene. The CDR3 contains 14 residues. Trimming took 1 base from V and 7 from J, leaving 11 bases between them. DNA of the CDR3: TGTGCCAGCAGCTTGAGGCAGGGGACTGAAAAACTGTTTTTT. It codes for CASSLRQGTEKLFF. The complete variable domain, with remaining parts taken from reference TRBV5-6 and TRBJ1-4, reads DAGVTQSPTHLIKTRGQQVTLRCSPKSGHDTVSWYQQALGQGPQFIFQYYEEEERQRGNFPDRFSGHQFPNYSSELNVNALLLGDSALYLCASSLRQGTEKLFFGSGTQLSVL.

The rearrangement joins TRBV19 to TRBJ2-6; TRBD2 is a possible D gene (6 bases). V was pared by 5 bases and J by 2 bases, with 10 bases between. The CDR3 has 15 amino acids. CDR1 is LNHDA and CDR2 is SQIVND in the germline V gene (reference sequence). This CDR3 is CASSLGLTGANVLTF. CDR3 coding DNA: TGTGCCAGTAGTCTCGGACTAACTGGGGCCAACGTCCTGACTTTC.

This chain joins TRBV11-2 and TRBJ2-3; no clear D. Trimming took 0 bases from V and 0 from J, leaving 7 bases between them. From germline, CDR1 is SGHAT and CDR2 FQNNGV. The CDR3 totals 15 residues. CDR3 sequence reads: CASSLDITSTDTQYF. Written as DNA, the CDR3 is TGTGCCAGCAGCTTAGATATTACTAGCACAGATACGCAGTATTTT.

The chain is built from TRBV4-1 and TRBJ2-1; 12 nucleotides line up with TRBD2. The CDR3 runs to 21 residues. V was pared by 1 base and J by 4 bases, with 17 bases of the junction left unmatched. Germline loops: CDR1 MGHRA, CDR2 YSYEKL. DNA of the CDR3: TGCGCCAGCAGCCAAGCAGTAGGCAGGGTCGGAGGGACTAGCGGGTACAATGAGCAGTTCTTC. Its translation is CASSQAVGRVGGTSGYNEQFF.

The V call is TRBV25-1, the J call TRBJ2-5; D may match TRBD1 or TRBD2 (5 bases each). The DNA end favors TRBJ2-7, so the J call may be wrong. The CDR3 contains 13 residues. Germline lookup yields CDR1 MGHDK and CDR2 SYGVNS. The CDR3, as DNA: TGTGCCAGCGGAAGAGGGGATGGCTACGAGCAGTACTTC. This encodes CASGRGDGYEQYF.

The genes are TRBV2 and TRBJ2-7; D is undetermined. Per germline, CDR1 SNHLY and CDR2 FYNNEI. The CDR3 length is 14 residues. The V and J ends lost 6 bases and 0 bases respectively, with 12 bases between them. The CDR3 protein is CASSRTVTSYEQYF. CDR3 DNA: TGTGCCAGCAGCCGGACCGTAACCTCCTACGAGCAGTACTTC.

The chain has TRBV5-6 and TRBJ2-5; a possible D gene is TRBD1 (6 bases). The length of the CDR3 is 14 residues. CDR1 is SGHDT and CDR2 is YYEEEE in the germline V gene. V was pared by 4 bases and J by 4 bases, with 14 bases between. The CDR3 coding sequence is TGTGCCAGCAGCCGTACAGGGCCGGGAGAGACCCAGTACTTC. As protein: CASSRTGPGETQYF.

This chain joins TRBV2 and TRBJ1-1; D is unclear. CDR3 length equals 16 residues. Germline CDR1 reads SNHLY; CDR2 reads FYNNEI. V lost 5 bases and J lost 0, with 16 bases in between. CDR3 amino acids: CASSPPGTGMNTEAFF. As DNA, the CDR3 is TGTGCCAGCAGTCCTCCGGGCACCGGAATGAACACTGAAGCTTTCTTT.